Shown below are 25 T cell receptor beta chains from a single sample sequenced in a study of cytomegalovirus exposure and HLA in healthy donors. This PCR relied on a set of 60 Vbeta primers and 13 Jbeta primers. The data were produced by immunoSEQ multiplex PCR, yet TCRdb's version contains in-frame clones alone and is incomplete. The sample yields tens of thousands of clones, approximately 65% seen once. What was sequenced was PBMCs. The receptors shown here come from a man younger than 40 in good health and CMV-seronegative.

The chain carries TRBV14 and TRBJ2-7, with D possibly matching TRBD2 (6 bases). The CDR3 is 13 amino acids. Germline lookup yields CDR1 SGHDN and CDR2 FVKESK. V was trimmed by 4 bases and J by 0 bases, leaving 7 bases between them. The CDR3 DNA reads as TGTGCCAGCAGCCGACTAGGCTCCTACGAGCAGTACTTC. It specifies CASSRLGSYEQYF.

The chain recombines TRBV7-2 with TRBJ1-4; a possible D gene is TRBD1 (6 bases). Per the germline V gene, CDR1 is SGHTA and CDR2 is FQGNSA. Trimming cost V 0 bases and J 8 bases, with 16 bases left between them. CDR3 length: 16 amino acids. The chain's CDR3 is CASSLAHSGANEKLFF. DNA for the CDR3: TGTGCCAGCAGCTTAGCGCATTCAGGGGCCAACGAAAAACTGTTTTTT.

The V call is TRBV4-1, the J call TRBJ2-1; 12 nucleotides match TRBD2. Germline CDR1 reads MGHRA; CDR2 reads YSYEKL. The CDR3 contains 17 residues. With V trimmed by 4 bases and J by 12 bases, 16 bases remained unmatched. This chain's CDR3 is CASSPYRLAGDKEGQFF. In DNA form, the CDR3 reads TGCGCCAGCAGCCCTTACCGACTAGCGGGGGACAAAGAGGGGCAGTTCTTC.

The chain carries TRBV5-1 and TRBJ1-1; D possibly corresponds to TRBD1 (6 bases). V was trimmed by 1 base and J by 0 bases, leaving 16 bases between them. This CDR3 is 17 amino acids long. Germline CDR1 SGHRS, CDR2 YFSETQ. The CDR3 bases are TGCGCCAGCAGCTTGAGTGGGAGGGGGATCATGAACACTGAAGCTTTCTTT. Its translation is CASSLSGRGIMNTEAFF.

This chain uses TRBV7-8 with TRBJ1-2; a possible D gene is TRBD1 (5 bases). Trimming cost V 1 base and J 6 bases, with 6 bases left between them. The CDR3 spans 12 residues. Germline V gene sequence: CDR1 SGHVS, CDR2 FQNEAQ. The CDR3, as DNA: TGTGCCAGCAGCTTAGTCAGGGATGGCTACACCTTC. This sequence encodes CASSLVRDGYTF.

The chain combines TRBV5-1 with TRBJ2-1; 7 nucleotides align to TRBD1. This CDR3 spans 15 amino acids. CDR1 is SGHRS and CDR2 is YFSETQ in the germline V gene. Trimming at V came to 0 bases and at J to 1 base, leaving 1 base not matched to a gene. The CDR3 DNA reads as TGCGCCAGCAGCTTGGAGGGACAGTCCTACAATGAGCAGTTCTTC. Protein: CASSLEGQSYNEQFF.

Only a few counts were recorded for this clone. The chain links TRBV28 to TRBJ1-5; the D gene is possibly TRBD1 (5 bases). Germline V CDR1 and CDR2: MDHEN, SYDVKM. V was trimmed by 7 bases and J by 7 bases, leaving 17 bases between them. The length of the CDR3 is 14 residues. This CDR3 reads CASIISGGNQPQHF. In DNA form, the CDR3 reads TGTGCCAGCATCATCTCTGGGGGGAACCAGCCCCAGCATTTT.

Comment on this clone: One junction end disagrees with the germline gene, perhaps due to a read error. The chain joins TRBV12-5 to TRBJ1-1; D uncertain. The CDR3 spans 11 residues. In germline, CDR1 is LGHNT, CDR2 FRNRAP. CDR3 residues: CASGGGREEGF. In DNA, the CDR3 is TGTGCTAGTGGTGGCGGACGCGAAGAGGGCTTT.

The CDR3 loop is CASRFGTSGIYNEQFF. In DNA, the CDR3 is TGTGCCAGCAGATTTGGGACTAGCGGGATCTACAATGAGCAGTTCTTC. This sequence joins TRBV5-6 and TRBJ2-1, with TRBD2 identical over 13 bases. Germline V gives CDR1 SGHDT, CDR2 YYEEEE. The length of the CDR3 is 16 residues. V lost 5 bases to trimming and J lost 3 bases; unmatched junction nucleotides: 5.

This clone was observed a few times. The chain has TRBV2 and TRBJ1-3; TRBD1 might be the D (5 bases). V dropped 4 bases and J dropped 3 bases, with 10 bases sitting between them. The CDR3 has 14 residues. Germline V gene data show CDR1 as SNHLY and CDR2 as FYNNEI. The CDR3 region is CASSADSIGNTIYF. In DNA form, the CDR3 reads TGTGCCAGCAGTGCAGACAGTATTGGAAACACCATATATTTT.

This chain uses TRBV27 with TRBJ1-1; the D gene is possibly TRBD1 (5 bases). Trimming stripped 2 bases from V and 10 bases from J, with 14 bases between. The CDR3 has 13 amino acids. Germline values: CDR1 MNHEY, CDR2 SMNVEV (reference sequence). Written as DNA, the CDR3 is TGTGCCAGCAGTTTAAATAAGGGGAAGGGAGCTTTCTTT. Translated, it gives CASSLNKGKGAFF.

The chain has TRBV5-1 and TRBJ2-7, with 9 bases lining up with TRBD1. The CDR3 runs to 15 residues. The V gene's germline CDR1 is SGHRS and CDR2 YFSETQ. Losses at the gene ends were 3 bases for V and 6 bases for J; bases not matched to a gene: 10. CDR3 in DNA: TGCGCCAGCAGCTACATACAGGGGGCCTCTCTCGAGCAGTACTTC. This sequence encodes CASSYIQGASLEQYF.

This chain links TRBV14 with TRBJ2-1, with 7 bases fitting TRBD1. CDR1 is SGHDN and CDR2 is FVKESK in the germline V gene. The CDR3 has 14 residues. V trimming: 1 base; J trimming: 9 bases; junction bases outside the gene matches: 6. The DNA for the CDR3 is TGTGCCAGCAGCCAAGCAGGGGGACGGGGTGAGCAGTTCTTC. Protein sequence: CASSQAGGRGEQFF. The variable domain in full, with the rest retrieved from reference TRBV14 and TRBJ2-1, is EAGVTQFPSHSVIEKGQTVTLRCDPISGHDNLYWYRRVMGKEIKFLLHFVKESKQDESGMPNNRFLAERTGGTYSTLKVQPAELEDSGVYFCASSQAGGRGEQFFGPGTRLTVL.

This clone came up once. The V call is TRBV28, the J call TRBJ1-5; TRBD1 agrees at 7 bases. The germline V gene encodes CDR1 MDHEN and CDR2 SYDVKM. V lost 5 bases, J lost 7 bases, and 8 bases stayed unmatched. The CDR3 has 14 residues. The CDR3 coding sequence is TGTGCCAGCAGTAACAGGGGCCTTGGACAGCCCCAGCATTTT. Residues: CASSNRGLGQPQHF.

This chain joins TRBV11-2 and TRBJ2-2; perhaps TRBD1 as D (6 bases). Germline V CDR1 and CDR2: SGHAT, FQNNGV. The CDR3 contains 14 residues. V was clipped by 4 bases and J by 5 bases, with 11 bases between them. The CDR3 here is CASSSTRGTGELFF. The CDR3 coding sequence is TGTGCCAGCAGCTCCACAAGGGGGACCGGGGAGCTGTTTTTT.

The chain has TRBV14 and TRBJ2-7, with D uncertain. Trimming removed 0 bases from V and 1 base from J, with 4 bases in between. The CDR3 has 13 residues. Germline CDR1 SGHDN, CDR2 FVKESK. The CDR3 sequence is CASSQESSYEQYF. The DNA of the CDR3 is TGTGCCAGCAGCCAAGAATCTTCCTACGAGCAGTACTTC. The full variable domain, in which reference TRBV14 and TRBJ2-7 provide the parts outside the CDR3, is EAGVTQFPSHSVIEKGQTVTLRCDPISGHDNLYWYRRVMGKEIKFLLHFVKESKQDESGMPNNRFLAERTGGTYSTLKVQPAELEDSGVYFCASSQESSYEQYFGPGTRLTVT.

The chain uses TRBV7-6 and TRBJ2-1, with 8 bases fitting TRBD1. CDR3 length equals 15 residues. Germline assignment: CDR1 SGHVS and CDR2 FNYEAQ. V trimming: 1 base; J trimming: 7 bases; junction bases outside the gene matches: 6. CDR3 coding DNA: TGTGCCAGCAGCTTAGAGGGACAGGCAACAAATGAGCAGTTCTTC. Its protein is CASSLEGQATNEQFF.

This clone appeared a single time. The V call is TRBV30, the J call TRBJ2-2, with TRBD2 matching 9 bases. The CDR3 has 14 residues. Per germline, CDR1 GTSNPN and CDR2 SVGIG (reference sequence). The CDR3 here is CGRTSVANTGELFF. CDR3 nucleotide sequence: TGTGGCCGGACTAGCGTTGCGAACACCGGGGAGCTGTTTTTT.

The gene calls are TRBV6-1 and TRBJ2-7, with 12 bases aligning to TRBD2. J was trimmed by 7 bases and V by 8 bases; bases with no gene match: 12. This CDR3 region has 15 residues. CDR1 is MNHNS and CDR2 is SASEGT in the germline V gene. CDR3 in amino acids: CASAIRLAGEKEQYF. The CDR3 DNA reads as TGTGCCAGCGCGATCCGACTAGCGGGAGAGAAAGAGCAGTACTTC.

The rearrangement links TRBV5-6 to TRBJ1-1, with D unclear. CDR3 length equals 15 residues. Germline V gene sequence: CDR1 SGHDT, CDR2 YYEEEE. Trimming took 6 bases from V and 0 from J, leaving 15 bases between them. The DNA of the CDR3 is TGTGCCAGCACAGACTCCCAAAAAGTGAACACTGAAGCTTTCTTT. This translates into CASTDSQKVNTEAFF.

The chain combines TRBV7-8 with TRBJ1-5; tentative D call: TRBD1 (5 bases). This CDR3 is built from 16 residues. V was trimmed by 0 bases and J by 1 base, leaving 10 bases between them. CDR1 and CDR2 (germline): SGHVS, FQNEAQ. The CDR3: CASSLAGRWSNQPQHF. The CDR3 DNA reads as TGTGCCAGCAGCTTAGCGGGGCGGTGGAGCAATCAGCCCCAGCATTTT.

The chain is built from TRBV2 and TRBJ1-1; TRBD1 aligns across 8 bases. Unmatched junction bases numbered 7, after V lost 7 bases and J lost 3 bases. Per the germline V gene, CDR1 is SNHLY and CDR2 is FYNNEI. There are 14 residues in the CDR3. The CDR3 protein is CASNLRGLDTEAFF. The CDR3 nucleotides are TGTGCCAGCAATCTCAGGGGGCTGGACACTGAAGCTTTCTTT.

The V and J genes are TRBV5-1 and TRBJ2-7; the match to TRBD1 covers 8 bases. Germline lookup yields CDR1 SGHRS and CDR2 YFSETQ. CDR3 length equals 18 residues. V lost 6 bases, J lost 2 bases, and 19 bases stayed unmatched. This chain's CDR3 is CASTIYPRQGAIPYEQYF. CDR3 nucleotide sequence: TGCGCCAGCACTATTTACCCCCGGCAGGGGGCTATTCCCTACGAGCAGTACTTC.

V and J are TRBV5-1 and TRBJ2-7; 10 bases map to TRBD1. Per the germline V gene, CDR1 is SGHRS and CDR2 is YFSETQ. Trimming took 4 bases from V and 6 from J; bases not matched to a gene: 7. This CDR3 spans 14 amino acids. CDR3 sequence reads: CASSEWTGGSEQYF. The CDR3 region has the DNA TGCGCCAGCAGCGAATGGACAGGGGGATCCGAGCAGTACTTC.

The rearrangement joins TRBV5-6 to TRBJ1-1; 10 bases map to TRBD1. CDR1 and CDR2 from the germline V gene are SGHDT and YYEEEE. The V gene end was trimmed by 2 bases and the J gene end by 4 bases; junction bases not matched to a gene: 2. This CDR3 has 14 residues. CDR3 residues: CASSFRTGGTEAFF. CDR3 sequence (DNA): TGTGCCAGCAGCTTTAGGACAGGGGGCACTGAAGCTTTCTTT.